This TCR beta chain was captured in a study of T cell responses to AZD1222 COVID-19 vaccine. Profiled with immunoSEQ multiplex PCR; TCRdb holds only in-frame clones, not every one. Of some 130,000 clones listed, around 84% are singletons. This CDR3 region has 13 residues. The junction had 3 bases not matched to a gene; V was cut back by 4 bases and J by 5 bases. Germline CDR1 and CDR2: SGHDT and YYEEEE. The source is an adult in good health. Material: peripheral blood, obtained on day 0 of AZD1222 vaccination. The chain has TRBV5-6 and TRBJ2-5; TRBD1 agrees at 9 bases. CDR3 protein: CASSTGTGETQYF. The CDR3 DNA reads TGTGCCAGCAGCACCGGGACAGGGGAGACCCAGTACTTC.